These 20 T cell receptor beta chains originate from one sample sequenced in a study of T cell responses to AZD1222 COVID-19 vaccine. The repertoire was sequenced with immunoSEQ multiplex PCR; TCRdb's copy has only in-frame clones and lacks some. The sample lists 200,000 to 250,000 clones, 85% to 95% occurring once. Source: peripheral blood, taken on day 0 of MenACWY control vaccination. The receptor source for this set is an adult in good health.

The chain is built from TRBV7-2 and TRBJ1-1; no definite D call. This CDR3 is built from 12 residues. The V end lost 3 bases, the J end lost 11 bases, and 13 bases lay between the germline ends. Germline V gives CDR1 SGHTA, CDR2 FQGNSA. The CDR3 DNA reads as TGTGCCAGCAGCTTGACCCCGTATATCGCTTTCTTT. Its protein is CASSLTPYIAFF.

This chain uses TRBV6-5 with TRBJ1-6; D ambiguous. The CDR3 runs 14 residues. Germline lookup yields CDR1 MNHEY and CDR2 SVGAGI. V lost 2 bases, J lost 10 bases, and 12 bases lay in between. The CDR3 region is CASSYEGSGSPLHF. CDR3 DNA: TGTGCCAGCAGTTACGAGGGAAGCGGCTCACCCCTCCACTTT.

CDR3 in amino acids: CASSPPPVHTYEQYF. In DNA form, the CDR3 reads TGTGCCAGCAGTCCACCTCCCGTACACACCTACGAGCAGTACTTC. The chain couples TRBV28 to TRBJ2-7; D uncertain. Germline V gene lookup returns CDR1 MDHEN and CDR2 SYDVKM. This CDR3 is built from 15 residues. The V end lost 5 bases, the J end lost 2 bases, and 16 bases lay between the germline ends. Full variable domain (outside the CDR3, taken from reference TRBV28 and TRBJ2-7): DVKVTQSSRYLVKRTGEKVFLECVQDMDHENMFWYRQDPGLGLRLIYFSYDVKMKEKGDIPEGYSVSREKKERFSLILESASTNQTSMYLCASSPPPVHTYEQYFGPGTRLTVT.

The rearrangement uses TRBV7-2 and TRBJ2-5; no definite D call. This CDR3 is 11 amino acids long. V dropped 5 bases and J dropped 3 bases, with 4 bases sitting between them. Germline-derived CDR1 and CDR2 are SGHTA and FQGNSA. The DNA of the CDR3 is TGTGCCAGCAGCCCGAAAGAGACCCAGTACTTC. As protein: CASSPKETQYF.

This chain connects TRBV6-2 or TRBV6-3 to TRBJ1-4; maybe TRBD1 (5 bases). Trimming shortened V by 5 bases and J by 8 bases, and 12 bases separated the two germline ends. This CDR3 region has 13 residues. Germline CDR1 reads MNHEY; CDR2 reads SVGEGT. The CDR3 DNA is TGTGCCAGCAGTCTTGGGGCCGTGGAAAAACTGTTTTTT. Translated: CASSLGAVEKLFF.

The chain combines TRBV19 with TRBJ1-5; a weak D match, TRBD1 (5 bases). From germline, CDR1 is LNHDA and CDR2 SQIVND (reference sequence). This CDR3 region has 12 residues. V was pared by 11 bases and J by 7 bases, with 15 bases between. CDR3: CASGRGRQPQHF. The CDR3 nucleotides are TGTGCCTCTGGGAGGGGACGGCAGCCCCAGCATTTT.

This chain joins TRBV5-6 and TRBJ2-2, with 8 bases lining up with TRBD1. CDR1 and CDR2 from the germline V gene are SGHDT and YYEEEE. V lost 4 bases, J lost 3 bases, and 5 bases stayed unmatched. The CDR3 is 15 residues long. Here the CDR3 DNA reads TGTGCCAGCAGCCGACCAGGGGGCTACACCGGGGAGCTGTTTTTT. Protein sequence: CASSRPGGYTGELFF. The full variable domain, completed using reference TRBV5-6 and TRBJ2-2, is DAGVTQSPTHLIKTRGQQVTLRCSPKSGHDTVSWYQQALGQGPQFIFQYYEEEERQRGNFPDRFSGHQFPNYSSELNVNALLLGDSALYLCASSRPGGYTGELFFGEGSRLTVL.

The chain links TRBV4-1 to TRBJ2-2, with D possibly being TRBD1 (6 bases). CDR3 size: 15 residues. V was pared by 1 base and J by 7 bases, with 13 bases between. The germline V gene encodes CDR1 MGHRA and CDR2 YSYEKL. CDR3: CASSQGQGLIGELFF. The CDR3, as DNA: TGCGCCAGCAGCCAAGGGCAGGGGCTAATCGGGGAGCTGTTTTTT.

The J gene is TRBJ1-4, the V gene TRBV7-9; 8 positions match TRBD1. V lost 0 bases to trimming and J lost 7 bases; unmatched junction nucleotides: 7. Germline V gene lookup returns CDR1 SEHNR and CDR2 FQNEAQ (reference sequence). The CDR3 runs 16 residues. CDR3: CASSLATGGPSEKLFF. CDR3 coding DNA: TGTGCCAGCAGCTTAGCTACAGGGGGACCGAGTGAAAAACTGTTTTTT.

V is TRBV7-9 and J is TRBJ1-4; D gene unclear. With 3 bases removed from V and 6 bases from J, the gap between germline ends came to 5 bases. This CDR3 region has 12 residues. The germline V gene has CDR1 SEHNR and CDR2 FQNEAQ (reference sequence). CDR3 nucleotide sequence: TGTGCCAGCAGCTTTGGTGATGAAAAACTGTTTTTT. Protein sequence: CASSFGDEKLFF.

This clone was counted a few times. A junction end diverges from the germline sequence, so it may reflect a read error. The chain recombines TRBV3-1 (or the pseudogene TRBV3-2) with TRBJ2-5; 9 bases line up with TRBD2. CDR1 and CDR2 (germline): LGHDT, YNNKEL (reference sequence). The CDR3 has 15 residues. DNA of the CDR3: TGTGCCAGCAGTCAAGCGGGGGGAAACCAAGAGACCCAGTACTTC. Translation gives CASSQAGGNQETQYF.

The chain joins TRBV27 to TRBJ2-1; 13 positions match TRBD2. The germline V gene has CDR1 MNHEY and CDR2 SMNVEV (reference sequence). The CDR3 covers 15 residues. The junction had 4 bases not matched to a gene; V was cut back by 4 bases and J by 7 bases. The CDR3: CASSSTSGGRNEQFF. The CDR3 nucleotides are TGTGCCAGCAGTTCGACTAGCGGGGGGAGGAATGAGCAGTTCTTC.

The rearrangement uses TRBV27 and TRBJ1-2; TRBD1 might be the D (5 bases). There are 14 residues in the CDR3. The germline V and J ends were trimmed by 5 bases and 2 bases, with 12 bases remaining between them. Germline V gene sequence: CDR1 MNHEY, CDR2 SMNVEV (reference sequence). In nucleotides, the CDR3 is TGTGCCAGCAGTCCGGGACGTGGGAACTATGGCTACACCTTC. It codes for CASSPGRGNYGYTF.

V is TRBV28 and J is TRBJ1-5; TRBD1 might be the D (6 bases). From germline, CDR1 is MDHEN and CDR2 SYDVKM. V dropped 8 bases and J dropped 0 bases, with 17 bases sitting between them. This CDR3 spans 16 amino acids. The CDR3 coding sequence is TGTGCCAGCCTAGGCTGGGGGGCCGTTAGCAATCAGCCCCAGCATTTT. This gives the protein CASLGWGAVSNQPQHF. The whole variable domain, remainder taken from reference TRBV28 and TRBJ1-5, is DVKVTQSSRYLVKRTGEKVFLECVQDMDHENMFWYRQDPGLGLRLIYFSYDVKMKEKGDIPEGYSVSREKKERFSLILESASTNQTSMYLCASLGWGAVSNQPQHFGDGTRLSIL.

The chain joins TRBV9 to TRBJ2-1; D tentatively reads TRBD1 or TRBD2 (6 bases each). V was pared by 4 bases and J by 0 bases, with 11 bases between. This CDR3 comprises 15 residues. The germline CDR1 and CDR2 sequences are SGDLS and YYNGEE. CDR3 amino acids: CASSQGGSSYNEQFF. The CDR3, as DNA: TGTGCCAGCAGCCAAGGGGGGAGCTCCTACAATGAGCAGTTCTTC.

The chain carries TRBV5-1 and TRBJ1-1, with a possible D match to TRBD1 (5 bases). Trimming shortened V by 5 bases and J by 0 bases, and 23 bases separated the two germline ends. Per germline, CDR1 SGHRS and CDR2 YFSETQ. There are 18 residues in the CDR3. DNA of the CDR3: TGCGCCAGCAGTCAAGGTCAACGGGGGGTACAAATGAACACTGAAGCTTTCTTT. Its protein is CASSQGQRGVQMNTEAFF. The whole variable domain, remainder taken from reference TRBV5-1 and TRBJ1-1, is KAGVTQTPRYLIKTRGQQVTLSCSPISGHRSVSWYQQTPGQGLQFLFEYFSETQRNKGNFPGRFSGRQFSNSRSEMNVSTLELGDSALYLCASSQGQRGVQMNTEAFFGQGTRLTVV.

The genes are TRBV15 and TRBJ1-5; no clear D gene. Germline lookup yields CDR1 LNHNV and CDR2 YYDKDF (reference sequence). V lost 0 bases to trimming and J lost 2 bases, with 8 bases between them. The CDR3 has 15 amino acids. CDR3 protein: CATSRDWRGNQPQHF. In nucleotides, the CDR3 is TGTGCCACCAGCAGAGATTGGCGGGGCAATCAGCCCCAGCATTTT.

The chain recombines TRBV27 with TRBJ1-4; a weak D match, TRBD1 (6 bases). V gave up 1 base and J gave up 4 bases, with 16 bases separating them. CDR1 MNHEY and CDR2 SMNVEV come from the germline V gene (reference sequence). CDR3 length equals 17 residues. The CDR3 bases are TGTGCCAGCAGTTTATACCCCCAAAGGGGGGTTAATGAAAAACTGTTTTTT. Protein sequence: CASSLYPQRGVNEKLFF.

The rearrangement joins TRBV19 to TRBJ2-2; TRBD2 matches at 9 bases. J gave up 3 bases and V 7 bases, and 9 bases lay outside the gene matches. The CDR3 has 16 amino acids. Germline V gives CDR1 LNHDA, CDR2 SQIVND (reference sequence). The DNA for the CDR3 is TGTGCCAGTACCAAACTCACTAGCGGGTACACCGGGGAGCTGTTTTTT. Translated: CASTKLTSGYTGELFF.

The V and J genes are TRBV5-4 and TRBJ2-2, with TRBD2 matching over 9 bases. The CDR3 has 16 residues. Trimming cost V 4 bases and J 0 bases; bases outside gene matches: 4. Germline V CDR1 and CDR2: SGHNT, YYREEE (reference sequence). The CDR3 loop is CASSGGLAANTGELFF. The CDR3 DNA is TGTGCCAGCAGCGGGGGACTAGCCGCGAACACCGGGGAGCTGTTTTTT.